This T cell receptor (beta chain) is from a study of T cell responses to AZD1222 COVID-19 vaccine. A remark on this clone: What it binds is unknown.

Libraries were prepared by immunoSEQ multiplex PCR; TCRdb keeps only in-frame clonotypes and omits some of them. Of about 76,000 clones detected, around three quarters appear once; the ten largest clones hold about 26%. Study findings and constraints: AZD1222 recipients seropositive at baseline numbered only 5 or 6. White British donors predominated, females outnumbered males, and clonal diversity was possibly underestimated. All repertoire sampling was performed exclusively after the peak T cell response.

Looked up from germline, CDR1 is MNHEY and CDR2 is SVGAGI. The length of the CDR3 is 14 residues. The J segment lost 7 bases and the V segment lost 6 bases, leaving 3 bases of the junction unmatched. V and J are TRBV6-5 and TRBJ1-6; 10 nucleotides line up with TRBD1. The sequences come from peripheral blood, collected 28 days after the second dose of the MenACWY control vaccine. The receptor was derived from an adult who received the MenACWY meningococcal vaccine as a control. This CDR3 is CASRGQGLNSPLHF. CDR3 coding DNA: TGTGCCAGCAGGGGACAGGGGCTCAATTCACCCCTCCACTTT.